A selection of T cell receptor beta chains follows, all from one sample in a study of molecular identifiers for immune sequencing clone quantification. TCRdb passed the PCR reads through MiXCR, listing each CDR3 protein once. The sample carries about 510,000 distinct CDR3 sequences, about 20% recorded once. Sample: naive CD8+ T cells from blood, with Jurkat cell RNA spiked in. The source is a human donor in good health. Some libraries in this study had Jurkat cell RNA spiked in. Both conserved end residues are part of each CDR3. D genes are given only for firm matches. For some rows the clone size is stated as once, few or many, or as a class when expanded; others skip it.

size | J | V | D | DNA | CDR3
. | TRBJ2-7 | TRBV19 | . | TGTGCCACCCCAGGGGCAGGGAGCGTCTACGAGCAGTACTTC | CATPGAGSVYEQYF
many | TRBJ2-4 | TRBV7-9 | . | TGTGCCAGCAGCTTATTGGGCGAAAACATTCAGTACTTC | CASSLLGENIQYF
. | TRBJ2-5 | TRBV6-1 | . | TGTGCCAGCTTTGTACACCCCACGGGAGTCCCCCAAGAGACCCAGTACTTC | CASFVHPTGVPQETQYF
. | TRBJ2-7 | TRBV20-1 | . | TGCAGTGCTAGAGAGGGGACGGGTTCCTACGAGCAGTACTTC | CSAREGTGSYEQYF
. | TRBJ2-2 | TRBV6-5 | TRBD2 | TGTGCCAGCAGCGGACTAGCGGGGGGGAACACCGGGGAGCTGTTTTTT | CASSGLAGGNTGELFF
. | TRBJ1-4 | TRBV9 | TRBD1 | TGTGCCAGCAGCGCACAGGGGTCTCTCGTTGAAAAACTGTTTTTT | CASSAQGSLVEKLFF
many | TRBJ2-3 | TRBV7-2 | TRBD2 | TGTGCCAGCAGCTTATTAGCGGGAGGCACAGATACGCAGTATTTT | CASSLLAGGTDTQYF
many | TRBJ2-7 | TRBV5-4 | TRBD2 | TGTGCCAGCAGCTTGGCGGGGGGGCCCCACGAGCAGTACTTC | CASSLAGGPHEQYF
few | TRBJ1-1 | TRBV5-1 | TRBD1 | TGCGCCAGCAGCTTAACTACAGGGGGAACAACTGAAGCTTTCTTT | CASSLTTGGTTEAFF
few | TRBJ2-7 | TRBV4-3 | . | TGCGCCAGCAGCCAAGACAGGGCAGCTTCCTACGAGCAGTACTTC | CASSQDRAASYEQYF
many | TRBJ2-5 | TRBV20-1 | TRBD2 | TGCAGTGCTAGAGCGGCTAGCGGGGAGGTAGACCAGTACTTC | CSARAASGEVDQYF
many | TRBJ2-3 | TRBV29-1 | TRBD2 | TGCAGCGTTGTCCGGACTAGCGGACTCCCATATTTT | CSVVRTSGLPYF
many | TRBJ1-6 | TRBV7-9 | . | TGTGCCAGCAGCCCAACTTTATCCTATAATTCACCCCTCCACTTT | CASSPTLSYNSPLHF
few | TRBJ2-5 | TRBV9 | . | TGTGCCAGCAGCGTAGCGGACGGGGAAGAGACCCAGTACTTC | CASSVADGEETQYF
. | TRBJ2-1 | TRBV15 | . | TGTGCCACCAGCAGAGCGAAAAGCCGGGAGCAGTTCTTC | CATSRAKSREQFF
. | TRBJ2-3 | TRBV27 | TRBD1 | TGTGCCAGCAGCCCCTCCACCCGGGACAGGGATCCAGATACGCAGTATTTT | CASSPSTRDRDPDTQYF
. | TRBJ2-1 | TRBV9 | . | TGTGTCAGCAGCGTAGATAACAATGAGCAGTTCTTC | CVSSVDNNEQFF
. | TRBJ2-1 | TRBV28 | . | TGTGCCAGCAGTTTATTGGCCCAAGGCAATGAGCAGATCTTC | CASSLLAQGNEQIF
many | TRBJ2-7 | TRBV20-1 | . | TGCAGTGCTAGGGTGGTTGTGAGGTCCGCAATCTACGAGCAGTACTTC | CSARVVVRSAIYEQYF
many | TRBJ2-3 | TRBV7-2 | . | TGTGCCAGCACCCCCTGGCGGGGACACACAGATACGCAGTATTTT | CASTPWRGHTDTQYF
many | TRBJ1-5 | TRBV15 | . | TGTGCCACCAGCAGAGTTGGGGACCGGGATAATCAGCCCCAGCATTTT | CATSRVGDRDNQPQHF
. | TRBJ2-2 | TRBV12-3/TRBV12-4 | . | TGTGCCAGCAGTTCCTACATCGACACCGGGGAGCTGTTTTTT | CASSSYIDTGELFF
. | TRBJ2-7 | TRBV20-1 | . | TGCAGTGCTAGAGAGATCCGGGACCGAAACTACGAGCAGTACTTC | CSAREIRDRNYEQYF
. | TRBJ2-2 | TRBV11-2 | TRBD2 | TGTGCCAGCAGCCCATGGCTGGCTAGCGGGAGTGGTTACACCGGGGAGCTGTTTTTT | CASSPWLASGSGYTGELFF
. | TRBJ2-2 | TRBV6-5 | TRBD1 | TGTGCCAGCAGTTGGGCGGGACAGGCCGGGGAGCTGTTTTTT | CASSWAGQAGELFF
. | TRBJ1-5 | TRBV20-1 | TRBD1 | TGCAGTGCTCCAGACAGGGGGGACGATCAGCCCCAGCATTTT | CSAPDRGDDQPQHF
few | TRBJ1-1 | TRBV27 | . | TGTGCCAGCAGTTTACAGGGATACAACACTGAAGCTTTCTTT | CASSLQGYNTEAFF
. | TRBJ2-7 | TRBV29-1 | . | TGCAGCGCCCTGACCGGGATAACCTACGAGCAGTACTTC | CSALTGITYEQYF
. | TRBJ2-5 | TRBV6-2/TRBV6-3 | TRBD2 | TGTGCCAGCAGACGACTAGCGGGGGAGATCCAAGAGACCCAGTACTTC | CASRRLAGEIQETQYF
many | TRBJ1-5 | TRBV2 | . | TGTGCCAGCAGTGAGAACAATATTTTTAATCAGCCCCAGCATTTT | CASSENNIFNQPQHF
few | TRBJ1-2 | TRBV6-5 | . | TGTGCCAGCAGTTATGGGACATTTAACTATGGCTACACCTTC | CASSYGTFNYGYTF
. | TRBJ1-1 | TRBV12-3/TRBV12-4 | . | TGTGCCAGCACCCAGGGGTCTGAAGCTTTCTTT | CASTQGSEAFF
. | TRBJ2-3 | TRBV4-3 | . | TGCGCCAGCAGCCAAGATGGGCAGGGAAGCACAGATACGCAGTATTTT | CASSQDGQGSTDTQYF
many | TRBJ1-2 | TRBV7-9 | . | TGTGCCAGCAGCTTAAACCCCGACTATGGCTACACCTTC | CASSLNPDYGYTF
many | TRBJ1-1 | TRBV7-2 | TRBD1 | TGTGCCAGCAGCTCCGGGACAGCGAACACTGAAGCTTTCTTT | CASSSGTANTEAFF
many | TRBJ2-7 | TRBV5-1 | TRBD2 | TGCGCCAGCCGTGATGGGCGGGGGGGCCTGATGGAGCAGTACTTC | CASRDGRGGLMEQYF
few | TRBJ2-2 | TRBV6-5 | . | TGTGCCAGCGGTTTCAGTACCGGGGAGCTGTTTTTT | CASGFSTGELFF
many | TRBJ2-7 | TRBV29-1 | TRBD1 | TGCAGCGTTGAAGGGGGACAGGGACCCTACGAGCAGTACTTC | CSVEGGQGPYEQYF
many | TRBJ2-7 | TRBV5-6 | TRBD1 | TGTGCCAGCAGCCCATGGGACAGGGTCCACGAGCAGTACTTC | CASSPWDRVHEQYF
. | TRBJ1-6 | TRBV12-3/TRBV12-4 | . | TGTGCCAGCAGTTTGGAGGGGCCCTCACCCCTCCACTTT | CASSLEGPSPLHF
. | TRBJ1-2 | TRBV5-1 | TRBD1 | TGCGCCAGCAGCCCCGGGACAGGGGTCTACCTTAACTATGGCTACACCTTC | CASSPGTGVYLNYGYTF
. | TRBJ2-7 | TRBV7-9 | TRBD2 | TGTGCCAGCAGCTCCAAAACCCTCAGCGGGAAGGTCGAGCAGTACTTC | CASSSKTLSGKVEQYF
. | TRBJ2-1 | TRBV5-6 | . | TGTGCCAGCAGCTTGGCCCTTGGACGGTCCATCGATGAGCAGTTCTTC | CASSLALGRSIDEQFF
. | TRBJ1-3 | TRBV28 | . | TGTGCCAGCAGTTTTAGGGGGACCCTGGGAAACACCATATATTTT | CASSFRGTLGNTIYF